This TCR beta chain comes out of a study of blood T cell repertoires in COVID-19. Study context: COVID-19 samples collected from the United States, Italy and Spain covered acute and convalescent phases. Sources were T cells, B-cell-depleted T cells, or PBMCs; the material itself was cDNA or gDNA.

Source study methods: How many nucleated cells were present was estimated from reference gene primer amplification. Sequenced by immunoSEQ multiplex PCR; TCRdb stores in-frame clones only, minus some. V and J calls and clone size follow that table, whereas D and trimming were derived from the DNA. The sample yields under 25,000 clones, roughly 84% seen once. The CDR3 contains 14 residues. V lost 2 bases to trimming and J lost 4 bases, with 11 bases between them. Germline V lookup: CDR1 MGHRA, CDR2 YSYEKL. This clone is medium-sized. The sample consisted of peripheral blood. The receptor comes from a man older than 75 with active or convalescent COVID-19. The V gene is TRBV4-1, the J gene TRBJ1-1; D is unresolved. The CDR3 DNA follows: TGCGCCAGCAGCCAAAAGGGTGGGAGCACTGAAGCTTTCTTT. As protein: CASSQKGGSTEAFF.